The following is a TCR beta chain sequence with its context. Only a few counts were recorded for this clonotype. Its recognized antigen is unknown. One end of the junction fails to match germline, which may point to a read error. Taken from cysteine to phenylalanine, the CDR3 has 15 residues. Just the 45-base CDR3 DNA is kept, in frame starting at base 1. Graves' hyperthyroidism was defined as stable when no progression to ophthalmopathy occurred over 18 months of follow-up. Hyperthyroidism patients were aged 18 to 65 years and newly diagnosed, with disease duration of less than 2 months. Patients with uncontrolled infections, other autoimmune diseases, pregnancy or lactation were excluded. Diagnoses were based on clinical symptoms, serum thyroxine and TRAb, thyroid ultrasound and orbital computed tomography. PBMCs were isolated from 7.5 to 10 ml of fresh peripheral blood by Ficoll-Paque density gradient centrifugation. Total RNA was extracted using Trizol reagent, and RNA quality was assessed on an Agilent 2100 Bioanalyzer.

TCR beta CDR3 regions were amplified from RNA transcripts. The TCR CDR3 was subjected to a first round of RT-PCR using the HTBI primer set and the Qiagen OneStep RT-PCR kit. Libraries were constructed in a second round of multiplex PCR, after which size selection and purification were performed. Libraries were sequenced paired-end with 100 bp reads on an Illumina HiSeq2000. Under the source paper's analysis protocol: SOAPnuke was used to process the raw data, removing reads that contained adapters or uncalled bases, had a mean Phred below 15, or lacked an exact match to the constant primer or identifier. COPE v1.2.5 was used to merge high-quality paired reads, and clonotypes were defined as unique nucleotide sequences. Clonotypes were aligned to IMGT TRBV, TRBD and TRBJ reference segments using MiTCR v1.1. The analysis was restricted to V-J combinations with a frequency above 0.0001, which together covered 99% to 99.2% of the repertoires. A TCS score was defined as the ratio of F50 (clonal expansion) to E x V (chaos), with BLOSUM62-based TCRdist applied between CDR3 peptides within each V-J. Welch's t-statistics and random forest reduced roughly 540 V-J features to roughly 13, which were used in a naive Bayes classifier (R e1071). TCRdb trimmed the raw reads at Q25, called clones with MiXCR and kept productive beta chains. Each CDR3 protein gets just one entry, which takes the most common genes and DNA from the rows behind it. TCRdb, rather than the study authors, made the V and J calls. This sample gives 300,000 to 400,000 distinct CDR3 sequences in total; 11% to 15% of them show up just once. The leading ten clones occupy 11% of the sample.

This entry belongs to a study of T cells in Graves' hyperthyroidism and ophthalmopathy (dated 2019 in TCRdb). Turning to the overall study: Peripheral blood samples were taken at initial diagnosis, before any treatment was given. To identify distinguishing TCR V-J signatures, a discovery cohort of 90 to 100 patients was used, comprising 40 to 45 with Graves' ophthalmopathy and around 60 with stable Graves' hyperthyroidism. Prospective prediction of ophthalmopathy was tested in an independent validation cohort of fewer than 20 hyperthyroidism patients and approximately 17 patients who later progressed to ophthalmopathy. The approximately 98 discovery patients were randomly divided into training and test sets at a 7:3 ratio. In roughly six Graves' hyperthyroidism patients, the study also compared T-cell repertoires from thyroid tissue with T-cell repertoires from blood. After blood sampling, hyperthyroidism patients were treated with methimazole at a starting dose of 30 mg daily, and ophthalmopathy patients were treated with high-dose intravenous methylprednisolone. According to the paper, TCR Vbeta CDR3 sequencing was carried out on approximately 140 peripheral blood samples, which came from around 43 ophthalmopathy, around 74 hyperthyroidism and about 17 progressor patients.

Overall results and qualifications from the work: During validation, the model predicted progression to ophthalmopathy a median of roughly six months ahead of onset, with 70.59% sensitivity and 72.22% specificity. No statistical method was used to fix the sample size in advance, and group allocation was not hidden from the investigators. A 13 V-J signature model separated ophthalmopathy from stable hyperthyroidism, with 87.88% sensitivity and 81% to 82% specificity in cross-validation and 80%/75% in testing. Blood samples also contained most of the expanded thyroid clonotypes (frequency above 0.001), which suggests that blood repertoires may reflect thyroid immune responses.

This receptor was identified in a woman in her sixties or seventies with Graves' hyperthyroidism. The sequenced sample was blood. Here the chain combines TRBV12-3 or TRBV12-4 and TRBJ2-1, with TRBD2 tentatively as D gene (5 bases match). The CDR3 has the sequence CATSDLGGSQNEQFF. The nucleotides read TGTGCCACCAGTGATTTAGGTGGGAGTCAAAATGAGCAGTTCTTC.